The entry that follows covers one T cell receptor (beta chain) sequence. Assay used: immunoSEQ multiplex PCR; TCRdb lists only in-frame clones, some missing. The sample consists of 950,000 to 1,100,000 clones, approximately 80% of them appearing once. This sample is drawn from a study of shared clonotypes between healthy human individuals. Into CD45RA+ naive and CD45RA-negative memory subsets, the CD4+ cells were split. CDR1 is LNHDA and CDR2 is SQIVND in the germline V gene (reference sequence). Between the trimmed V and J ends, which lost 5 bases and 1 base, there was a span of 23 bases. The CDR3 loop spans 18 amino acids.

The sequenced sample was memory CD4+ T cells from PBMCs. Noted subset: CD45RA-negative fraction. The receptor was isolated from a man aged 18-30 years in good health. Some clones in this sample may be carry-over from other donors' samples. The chain carries TRBV19 and TRBJ1-1; D possibly corresponds to TRBD1 (5 bases). The CDR3: CASSSSPRLTESNTEAFF. The CDR3 DNA sequence: TGTGCCAGTAGTTCCAGCCCCCGCCTGACAGAGTCGAACACTGAAGCTTTCTTT.